Listed below are T cell receptor beta chains from one sample, sequenced in a study of cytomegalovirus exposure and HLA in healthy donors. Using immunoSEQ multiplex PCR, the repertoire was profiled, and TCRdb retains in-frame clones only, with some absent. Found here are 200,000 or so clones, over 75% of them singletons; the top ten hold more than 0.2%. Sequencing was performed on PBMCs. The receptors shown here come from a girl under two years old in good health and CMV-seronegative. CDR3s include the opening cysteine and the closing phenylalanine or tryptophan. D genes are given only for firm matches. Clone size, where shown, is once, few, many, or a class for clones that have expanded.

15	-	TRBV7-9	TRBD2	TRBJ2-3	CASSSVTSGTDTQYF	TGTGCCAGCAGCTCAGTAACTAGCGGCACAGATACGCAGTATTTT
17	-	TRBV4-1	TRBD1	TRBJ1-2	CASSQPPGTGPNYGYTF	TGCGCCAGCAGCCAACCCCCAGGGACAGGGCCTAACTATGGCTACACCTTC
15	-	TRBV7-2	TRBD2	TRBJ2-1	CASSPGAGGHNEQFF	TGTGCCAGCAGCCCAGGAGCGGGAGGTCACAATGAGCAGTTCTTC
15	-	TRBV5-5	TRBD1	TRBJ2-7	CASSLNGNRGSEQYF	TGTGCCAGCAGCTTGAACGGCAACAGGGGCTCCGAGCAGTACTTC
15	few	TRBV5-1	TRBD2	TRBJ2-7	CASSLASGAPYEQYF	TGCGCCAGCAGCTTGGCTAGCGGGGCCCCCTACGAGCAGTACTTC
13	few	TRBV2	-	TRBJ2-7	CASSEEVYYEQYF	TGTGCCAGCAGTGAAGAAGTCTATTACGAGCAGTACTTC
16	-	TRBV5-6	-	TRBJ2-2	CASSLVSAANTGELFF	TGTGCCAGCAGCTTGGTTTCAGCGGCGAACACCGGGGAGCTGTTTTTT
16	once	TRBV9	TRBD2	TRBJ2-5	CASSDNKREARETQYF	TGTGCCAGCAGCGACAACAAGCGGGAGGCTCGGGAGACCCAGTACTTC
13	-	TRBV6-1	-	TRBJ2-1	CASSLDSYNEQFF	TGTGCCAGCAGCCTTGACAGCTACAATGAGCAGTTCTTC
15	-	TRBV9	-	TRBJ2-3	CASSVEGQGADTQYF	TGTGCCAGCAGCGTAGAAGGGCAGGGCGCAGATACGCAGTATTTT
18	-	TRBV7-6	-	TRBJ1-4	CASSLETGSSATNEKLFF	TGTGCCAGCAGCTTAGAAACGGGGTCCTCTGCAACTAATGAAAAACTGTTTTTT
15	-	TRBV6-5	TRBD1	TRBJ2-7	CASSYSRGQSYEQYF	TGTGCCAGCAGTTACTCGAGGGGGCAGTCCTACGAGCAGTACTTC
15	-	TRBV15	TRBD1	TRBJ2-1	CATSTLFTGVNEQFF	TGTGCCACCAGCACTTTATTTACAGGGGTCAATGAGCAGTTCTTC
17	-	TRBV4-1	-	TRBJ2-5	CASSQDLTPGAGETQYF	TGCGCCAGCAGCCAAGATCTTACCCCGGGAGCTGGAGAGACCCAGTACTTC
14	-	TRBV5-6	-	TRBJ2-7	CASSFRGPGGEQYF	TGTGCCAGCAGCTTTAGAGGGCCCGGAGGCGAGCAGTACTTC
15	-	TRBV2	TRBD2	TRBJ2-1	CASSTIERGYNEQFF	TGTGCCAGCAGTACAATCGAGCGGGGATACAATGAGCAGTTCTTC
14	once	TRBV11-2	TRBD1	TRBJ2-7	CASSLGQGAYEQYF	TGTGCCAGCAGCTTGGGACAGGGGGCCTACGAGCAGTACTTC
15	-	TRBV5-1	-	TRBJ1-6	CASSLSDSTYSPLHF	TGCGCCAGCAGCTTGTCGGACAGTACTTATTCACCCCTCCACTTT
14	-	TRBV18	-	TRBJ1-4	CASSPTGIDEKLFF	TGTGCCAGCTCACCAACAGGGATTGATGAAAAACTGTTTTTT
19	-	TRBV4-1	TRBD2	TRBJ2-1	CASSQLSSGSYGSYNEQFF	TGCGCCAGCAGCCAACTGTCTAGCGGGAGTTACGGCTCCTACAATGAGCAGTTCTTC
13	few	TRBV30	TRBD1	TRBJ2-5	CAWRQGAGETQYF	TGTGCCTGGAGACAGGGGGCTGGAGAGACCCAGTACTTC
11	-	TRBV19	TRBD1	TRBJ2-7	CASSLTGGFDF	TGTGCCAGTAGTCTAACAGGGGGATTTGACTTC
19	-	TRBV2	-	TRBJ2-5	CASSEALRSSSEWRETQYF	TGTGCCAGCAGTGAAGCGCTTCGTAGTAGCTCAGAGTGGAGAGAGACCCAGTACTTC
12	-	TRBV30	-	TRBJ1-1	CAWQFRFTEAFF	TGTGCCTGGCAATTCAGGTTCACTGAAGCTTTCTTT
14	once	TRBV7-2	TRBD1	TRBJ1-1	CASSLTGVGTEAFF	TGTGCCAGCAGCTTAACAGGGGTTGGGACTGAAGCTTTCTTT
14	-	TRBV6-1	-	TRBJ2-3	CASNSRGTTDTQYF	TGTGCCAGCAACTCCCGGGGGACCACAGATACGCAGTATTTT
14	-	TRBV27	TRBD1	TRBJ2-7	CASTRTGGPYEQYF	TGTGCCAGCACCAGGACAGGGGGCCCCTACGAGCAGTACTTC
12	-	TRBV7-6	TRBD1	TRBJ2-7	CASSSDRVEQYF	TGTGCCAGCAGCTCGGACAGGGTCGAGCAGTACTTC
16	-	TRBV6-6	TRBD1	TRBJ2-1	CASSYGTGGSYNEQFF	TGTGCCAGCAGTTACGGGACAGGGGGATCCTACAATGAGCAGTTCTTC
12	once	TRBV2	-	TRBJ2-7	CASRGASYEQYF	TGTGCCAGCAGGGGGGCCTCCTACGAGCAGTACTTC
15	few	TRBV4-1	TRBD1	TRBJ1-1	CASSQKPGQYTEAFF	TGCGCCAGCAGCCAAAAACCGGGACAGTACACTGAAGCTTTCTTT
13	-	TRBV30	-	TRBJ2-7	CAWKNRQTYEQYF	TGTGCCTGGAAGAACCGACAAACCTACGAGCAGTACTTC
16	-	TRBV6-5	-	TRBJ2-7	CASSYGFRMSSYEQYF	TGTGCCAGCAGTTACGGATTCAGGATGAGCTCCTACGAGCAGTACTTC
15	-	TRBV5-4	TRBD2	TRBJ2-3	CASSLLGGREDTQYF	TGTGCCAGCAGCTTGTTAGGCGGGAGGGAAGATACGCAGTATTTT
15	-	TRBV13	TRBD2	TRBJ2-3	CASSRSAGSTDTQYF	TGTGCCAGCAGCCGATCAGCGGGGAGCACAGATACGCAGTATTTT